This T cell receptor beta chain originates from a study of regulatory T cells in long-lasting Graves disease. Investigators prepared the TCR beta libraries by applying iRepertoire HTBI primers and Arm-PCR of CDR3 regions. TCRdb used MiXCR to reprocess the multiplex PCR reads, holding one entry per CDR3 protein. The repertoire consists of just over 600,000 distinct CDR3 sequences, with 16% occurring once and the leading ten covering about 18%. Time point denoted: newly diagnosed GD, antithyroid drugs for less than 3 months. PBMC-extracted RNA yielded the TCR library. This CDR3 has 16 amino acids. J lost 6 bases, V lost 5 bases, and 12 bases had no gene match. Germline assignment: CDR1 MDHEN and CDR2 SYDVKM. This same sample was also taken into another study, of T cells in Graves' hyperthyroidism and ophthalmopathy.

The TCR originated in a woman aged 30 to 39 with Graves disease. This chain links TRBV28 with TRBJ2-4; 8 bases agree with TRBD1. The starting material was peripheral blood mononuclear cells (PBMCs), obtained at new diagnosis, from a patient treated with antithyroid drugs. The CDR3 loop reads CASSRSWTGRRNIQYF. CDR3 DNA: TGTGCCAGCAGTCGTTCCTGGACAGGGCGGCGAAACATTCAGTACTTC.